This T cell receptor beta chain stems from a study of blood T cell repertoires in COVID-19. About the study: Collection of acute and convalescent COVID-19 samples took place in the United States, Italy and Spain. From T cells, B-cell-depleted T cells, or PBMCs came the material, which was cDNA or gDNA.

The CDR3 has 13 residues. The germline gives CDR1 SGHDN, CDR2 FVKESK. Deletions cut 0 bases from V and 7 bases from J, with 9 bases between. In the authors' workflow: Nucleated cell number was recorded as an estimate derived from reference gene primer amplification. The repertoire was sequenced with immunoSEQ multiplex PCR; TCRdb's copy has only in-frame clones and lacks some. V and J calls and clone size are as listed in that table; D and trimming were resolved from the DNA. The data hold 100,000 to 150,000 clones, with around four fifths observed a single time. Source material: peripheral blood. This receptor was obtained from an elderly man with active or convalescent COVID-19. The chain joins TRBV14 to TRBJ1-2; D call uncertain. CDR3 sequence: CASSQEALLGYTF. Here the CDR3 DNA reads TGTGCCAGCAGCCAAGAGGCCCTCCTTGGCTACACCTTC.